This is a list of T cell receptor beta chains from one sample in a study of T cell repertoires in cytomegalovirus infection. Via MiXCR, TCRdb re-called the reads, giving one row per CDR3 protein. The sample holds about 490,000 distinct CDR3 sequences; 15% to 20% are singletons and the top ten take roughly a quarter. The source material was CD8+ T cells from PBMCs. These receptors all come from a human donor in good health (CMV status not recorded). Some clones in this sample may be carry-over from other donors' samples. Both conserved end residues are part of each CDR3. D genes are given only for firm matches. Clone size is not always given. Where it is, it says once, few, many or a class for expanded clones.

TRBV19	-	TRBJ1-1	few	CASSGGVQMHEAFF
TRBV7-2	-	TRBJ2-3	many	CASTERSGSTDTQYF
TRBV10-3	-	TRBJ1-1	few	CAISGTAGGAFF
TRBV29-1	TRBD1	TRBJ2-4	many	CSVPTTGERDQYF
TRBV14	TRBD1	TRBJ1-6	few	CASSQDGFEGDRESPLHF
TRBV11-2	-	TRBJ1-5	-	CASSLGRGQTLNQPQHF
TRBV7-9	-	TRBJ2-3	many	CASSLGSGESTDTQYF
TRBV19	-	TRBJ2-1	-	CASSLGPAREQFF
TRBV20-1	TRBD2	TRBJ2-1	-	CSARTSASHLGEQFF
TRBV5-6	TRBD2	TRBJ2-7	-	CASSSGTRAYEQYF
TRBV28	TRBD1	TRBJ1-2	few	CASSSSGGRDGYTF
TRBV12-3/TRBV12-4	-	TRBJ1-1	many	CATGPPVVTEAFF
TRBV6-8	-	TRBJ1-3	many	CASRIIGRMDSSGNTIYF
TRBV24-1	TRBD2	TRBJ2-3	-	CATSAPGLAESTDTQYF
TRBV6-2/TRBV6-3	TRBD2	TRBJ2-5	-	CASSVSTSGKETQYF
TRBV5-1	-	TRBJ2-5	few	CASSFKLRVGTQYF
TRBV5-5	TRBD2	TRBJ2-5	few	CASSKTDGGAQYF
TRBV29-1	TRBD1	TRBJ2-2	few	CSADRGDTGELFF